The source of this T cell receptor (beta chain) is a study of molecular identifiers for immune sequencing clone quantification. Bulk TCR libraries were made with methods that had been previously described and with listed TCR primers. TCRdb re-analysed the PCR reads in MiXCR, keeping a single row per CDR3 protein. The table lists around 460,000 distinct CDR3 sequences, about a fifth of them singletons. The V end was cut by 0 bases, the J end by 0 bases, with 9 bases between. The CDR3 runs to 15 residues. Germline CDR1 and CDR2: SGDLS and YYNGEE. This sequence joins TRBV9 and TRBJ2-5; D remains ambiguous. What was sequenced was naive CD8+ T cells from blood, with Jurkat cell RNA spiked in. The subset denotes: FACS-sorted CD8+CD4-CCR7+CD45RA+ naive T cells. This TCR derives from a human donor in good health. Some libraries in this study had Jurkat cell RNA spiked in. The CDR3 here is CASSVAPTNQETQYF. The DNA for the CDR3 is TGTGCCAGCAGCGTAGCCCCGACAAACCAAGAGACCCAGTACTTC.